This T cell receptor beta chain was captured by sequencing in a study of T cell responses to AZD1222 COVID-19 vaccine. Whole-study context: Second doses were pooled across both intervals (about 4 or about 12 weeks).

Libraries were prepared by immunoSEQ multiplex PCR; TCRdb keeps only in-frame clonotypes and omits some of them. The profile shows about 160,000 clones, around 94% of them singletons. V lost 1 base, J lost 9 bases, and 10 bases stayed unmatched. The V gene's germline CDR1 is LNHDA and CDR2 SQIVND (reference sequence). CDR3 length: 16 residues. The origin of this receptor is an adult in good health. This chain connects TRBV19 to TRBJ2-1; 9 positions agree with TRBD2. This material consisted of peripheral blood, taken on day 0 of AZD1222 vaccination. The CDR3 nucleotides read TGTGCCAGTAGTATAGGGCCAATAGCGGGAGTCGGTGAGCAGTTCTTC. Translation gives CASSIGPIAGVGEQFF.